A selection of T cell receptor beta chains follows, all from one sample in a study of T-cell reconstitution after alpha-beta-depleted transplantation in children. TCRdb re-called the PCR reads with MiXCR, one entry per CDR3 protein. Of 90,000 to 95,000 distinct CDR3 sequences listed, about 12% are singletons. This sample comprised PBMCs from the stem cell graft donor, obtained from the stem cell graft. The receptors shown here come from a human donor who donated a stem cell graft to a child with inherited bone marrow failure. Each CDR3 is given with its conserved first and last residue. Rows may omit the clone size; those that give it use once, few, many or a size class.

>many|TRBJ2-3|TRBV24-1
CATSEPGQGEFADTQYF
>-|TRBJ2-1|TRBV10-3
CAISSTGTEYNEQFF
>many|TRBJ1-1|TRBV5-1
CASRRDTNMNTEAFF
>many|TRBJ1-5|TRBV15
CATSRDQGQPQHF
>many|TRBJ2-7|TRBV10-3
CAITPGADYEQYF
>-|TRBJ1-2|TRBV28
CASSSDGVLGYTF
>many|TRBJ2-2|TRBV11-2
CASSSPTLAGGLTGELFF
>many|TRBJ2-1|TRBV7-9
CASSRMTGVYNEQFF
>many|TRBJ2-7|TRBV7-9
CASSPPGLAGEQYF
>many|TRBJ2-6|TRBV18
CASSPPTGKGANVLTF
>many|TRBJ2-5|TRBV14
CASSQGSQIQETQYF
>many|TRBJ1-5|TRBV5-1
CASSLYWGQPQHF
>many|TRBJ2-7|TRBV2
CASSEGQGLSYEQYF
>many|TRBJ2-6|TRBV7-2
CASSSDVSGANVLTF
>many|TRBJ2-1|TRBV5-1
CASTHGLAFYNEQFF
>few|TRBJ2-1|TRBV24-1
CATSDPEQGEGEQFF
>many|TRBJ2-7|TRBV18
CASSPGSGGYNEQYF
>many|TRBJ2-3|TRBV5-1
CASIGGTSGRALADTQYF
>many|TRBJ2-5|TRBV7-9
CASSPLEGFQETQYF
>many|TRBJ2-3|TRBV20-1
CSARVGPGDTQYF
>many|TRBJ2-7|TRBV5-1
CASSITTDDEQYF
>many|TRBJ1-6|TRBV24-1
CATSDMKGRGPLHF
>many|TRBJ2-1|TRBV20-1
CSARPFETSRLSSYNEQFF
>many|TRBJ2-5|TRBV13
CASSYRVPQETQYF
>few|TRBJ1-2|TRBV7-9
CASSLVDRDRLGYTF
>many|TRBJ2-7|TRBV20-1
CSAGSGSYEQYF
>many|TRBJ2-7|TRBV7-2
CASSLGGGYEQYF
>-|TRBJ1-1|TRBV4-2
CASSQAHQGTEAFF
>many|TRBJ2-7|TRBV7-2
CASSLVDLGGYEQYF
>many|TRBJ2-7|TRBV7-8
CASSWDQSYEQYF
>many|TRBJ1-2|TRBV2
CASSGREYGYTF
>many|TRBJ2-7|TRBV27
CASSLGPLNEQYF
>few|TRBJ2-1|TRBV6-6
CASSYSRGNSYNEQFF
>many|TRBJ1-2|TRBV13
CASSPWDRANYGYTF
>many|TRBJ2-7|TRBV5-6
CASNGLSAMEQYF
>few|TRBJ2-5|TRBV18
CASSPQQGGEETQYF